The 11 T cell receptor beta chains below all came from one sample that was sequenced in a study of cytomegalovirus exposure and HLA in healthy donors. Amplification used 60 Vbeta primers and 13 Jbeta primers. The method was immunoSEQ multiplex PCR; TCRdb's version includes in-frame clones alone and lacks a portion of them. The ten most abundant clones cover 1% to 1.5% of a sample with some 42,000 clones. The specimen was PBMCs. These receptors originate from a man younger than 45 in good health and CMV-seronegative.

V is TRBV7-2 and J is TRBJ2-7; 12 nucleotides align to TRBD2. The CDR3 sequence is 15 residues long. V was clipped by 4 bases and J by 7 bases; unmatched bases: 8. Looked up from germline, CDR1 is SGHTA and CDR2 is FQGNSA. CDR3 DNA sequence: TGTGCCAGCAGCTCGCGACTAGCGGGAGCCGGGGAGCAGTACTTC. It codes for CASSSRLAGAGEQYF.

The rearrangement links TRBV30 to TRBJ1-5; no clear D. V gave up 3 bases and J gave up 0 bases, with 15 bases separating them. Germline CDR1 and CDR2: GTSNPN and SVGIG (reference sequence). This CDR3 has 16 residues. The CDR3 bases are TGTGCCTGGAGCCTAGAATGGGTGGGTAGCAATCAGCCCCAGCATTTT. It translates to CAWSLEWVGSNQPQHF.

The CDR3 protein is CASSRSGSPDNEQFF. The CDR3 bases are TGTGCCAGCAGCCGTAGCGGGAGCCCAGATAATGAGCAGTTCTTC. The rearrangement joins TRBV4-2 to TRBJ2-1; 9 nucleotides match TRBD2. The CDR3 is 15 amino acids. Germline lookup yields CDR1 LGHNA and CDR2 YNFKEQ. The V and J ends lost 4 bases and 7 bases, in that order; junction bases with no gene match: 8.

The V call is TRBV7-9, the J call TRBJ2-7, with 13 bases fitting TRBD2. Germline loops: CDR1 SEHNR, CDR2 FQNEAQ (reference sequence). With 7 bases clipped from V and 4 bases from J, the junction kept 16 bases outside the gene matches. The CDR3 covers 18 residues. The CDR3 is CASTDLRTSGSDLYEQYF. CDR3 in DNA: TGTGCCAGCACTGACCTAAGGACTAGCGGGAGCGACTTATACGAGCAGTACTTC.

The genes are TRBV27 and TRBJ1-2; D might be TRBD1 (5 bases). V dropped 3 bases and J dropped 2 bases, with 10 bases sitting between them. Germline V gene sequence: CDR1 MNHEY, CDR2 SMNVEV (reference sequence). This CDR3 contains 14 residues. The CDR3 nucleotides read TGTGCCAGCAGTTTCTCGGGGGAGAACTATGGCTACACCTTC. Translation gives CASSFSGENYGYTF.

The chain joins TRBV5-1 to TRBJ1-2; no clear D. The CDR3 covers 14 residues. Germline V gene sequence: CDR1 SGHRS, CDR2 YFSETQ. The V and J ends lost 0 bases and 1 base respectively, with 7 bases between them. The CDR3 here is CASSLDPSNYGYTF. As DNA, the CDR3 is TGCGCCAGCAGCTTGGACCCGAGTAACTATGGCTACACCTTC. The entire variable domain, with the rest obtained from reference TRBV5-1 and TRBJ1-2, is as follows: KAGVTQTPRYLIKTRGQQVTLSCSPISGHRSVSWYQQTPGQGLQFLFEYFSETQRNKGNFPGRFSGRQFSNSRSEMNVSTLELGDSALYLCASSLDPSNYGYTFGSGTRLTVV.

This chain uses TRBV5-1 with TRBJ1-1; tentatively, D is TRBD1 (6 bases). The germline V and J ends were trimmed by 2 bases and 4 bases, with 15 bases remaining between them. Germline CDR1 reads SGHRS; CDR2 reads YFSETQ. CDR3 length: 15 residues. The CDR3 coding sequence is TGCGCCAGCAGCTTAGCCACAGGGCCGAGCACTGAAGCTTTCTTT. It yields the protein CASSLATGPSTEAFF.

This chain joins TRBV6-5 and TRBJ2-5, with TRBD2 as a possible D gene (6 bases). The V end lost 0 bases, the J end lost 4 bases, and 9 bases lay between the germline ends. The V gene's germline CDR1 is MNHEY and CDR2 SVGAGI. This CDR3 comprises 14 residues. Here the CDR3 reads CASSYSTGAETQYF. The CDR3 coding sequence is TGTGCCAGCAGTTACTCAACGGGAGCAGAGACCCAGTACTTC.

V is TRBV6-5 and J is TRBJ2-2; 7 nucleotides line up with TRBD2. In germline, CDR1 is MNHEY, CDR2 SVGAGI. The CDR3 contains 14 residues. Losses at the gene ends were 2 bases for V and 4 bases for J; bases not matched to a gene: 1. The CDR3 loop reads CASSYGGSTGELFF. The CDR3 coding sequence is TGTGCCAGCAGTTACGGCGGGAGCACCGGGGAGCTGTTTTTT.

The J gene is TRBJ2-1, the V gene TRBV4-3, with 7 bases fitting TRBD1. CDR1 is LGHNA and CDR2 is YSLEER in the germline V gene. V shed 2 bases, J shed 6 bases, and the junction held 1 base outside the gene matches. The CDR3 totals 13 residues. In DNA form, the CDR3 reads TGCGCCAGCAGCCAATACAGGGGCAATGAGCAGTTCTTC. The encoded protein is CASSQYRGNEQFF.

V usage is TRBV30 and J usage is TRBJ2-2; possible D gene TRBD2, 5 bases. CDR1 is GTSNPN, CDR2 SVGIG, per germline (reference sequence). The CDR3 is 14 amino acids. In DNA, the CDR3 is TGTGCTTCGAGCCAGGCGGGGAACACCGGGGAGCTGTTTTTT. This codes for CASSQAGNTGELFF.